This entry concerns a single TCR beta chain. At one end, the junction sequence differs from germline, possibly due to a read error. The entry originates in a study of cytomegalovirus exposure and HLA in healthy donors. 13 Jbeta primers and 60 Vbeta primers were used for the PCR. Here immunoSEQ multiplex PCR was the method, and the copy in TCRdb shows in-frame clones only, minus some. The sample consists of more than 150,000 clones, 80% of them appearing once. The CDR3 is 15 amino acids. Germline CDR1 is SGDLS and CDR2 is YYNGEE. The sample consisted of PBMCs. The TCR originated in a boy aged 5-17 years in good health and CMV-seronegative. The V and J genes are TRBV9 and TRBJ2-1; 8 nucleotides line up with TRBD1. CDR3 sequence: CAGSEQGDSYNEQFF. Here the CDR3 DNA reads TGTGCCGGCAGCGAACAGGGGGACTCCTACAATGAGCAGTTCTTC.